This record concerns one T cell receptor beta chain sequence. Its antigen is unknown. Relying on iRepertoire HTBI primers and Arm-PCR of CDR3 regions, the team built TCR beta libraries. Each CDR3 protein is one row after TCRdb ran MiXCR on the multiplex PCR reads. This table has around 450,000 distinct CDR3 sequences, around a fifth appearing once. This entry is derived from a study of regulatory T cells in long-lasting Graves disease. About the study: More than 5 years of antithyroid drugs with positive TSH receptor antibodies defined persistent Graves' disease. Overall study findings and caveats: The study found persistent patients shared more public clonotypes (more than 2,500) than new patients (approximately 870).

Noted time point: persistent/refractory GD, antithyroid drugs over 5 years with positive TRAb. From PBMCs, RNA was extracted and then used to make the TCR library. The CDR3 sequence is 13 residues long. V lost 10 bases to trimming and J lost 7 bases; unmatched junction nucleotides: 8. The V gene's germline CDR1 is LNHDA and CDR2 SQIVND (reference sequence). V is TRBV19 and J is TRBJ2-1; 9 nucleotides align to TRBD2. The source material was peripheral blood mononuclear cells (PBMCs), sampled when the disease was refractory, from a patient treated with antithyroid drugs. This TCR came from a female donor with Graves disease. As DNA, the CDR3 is TGTGCCACAGAGCGGGAGGACCTTAATGAGCAGTTCTTC. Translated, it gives CATEREDLNEQFF.